Included here is one TCR beta chain sequence, with context. This sample is part of a study of blood T cell repertoires in COVID-19. Germline loops: CDR1 MDHEN, CDR2 SYDVKM. This CDR3 comprises 13 residues. Trimming stripped 2 bases from V and 9 bases from J, with 11 bases between. The protocol was immunoSEQ multiplex PCR, while the TCRdb copy is restricted to in-frame clones and leaves out a portion. This table has around 150,000 clones, 82% appearing once. This chain uses TRBV28 with TRBJ2-1; a weak D match, TRBD1 (5 bases). The sample consisted of peripheral blood. The TCR comes from a woman in her forties with COVID-19, enrolled during active disease. This CDR3 reads CASSLSQGLEQFF. The CDR3 nucleotides are TGTGCCAGCAGTTTAAGCCAGGGTCTTGAGCAGTTCTTC.